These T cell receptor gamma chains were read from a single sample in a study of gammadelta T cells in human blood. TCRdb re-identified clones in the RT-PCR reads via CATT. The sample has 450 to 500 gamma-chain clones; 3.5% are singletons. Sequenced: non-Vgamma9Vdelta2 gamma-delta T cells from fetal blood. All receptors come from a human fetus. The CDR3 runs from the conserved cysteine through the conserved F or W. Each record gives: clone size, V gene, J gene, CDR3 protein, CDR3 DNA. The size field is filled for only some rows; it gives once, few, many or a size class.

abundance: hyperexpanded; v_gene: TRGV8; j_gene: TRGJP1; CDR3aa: CATWDTGWFKIF; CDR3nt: TGTGCCACCTGGGATACTGGTTGGTTCAAGATATTT
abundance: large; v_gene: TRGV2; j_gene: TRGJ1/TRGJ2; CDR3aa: CATWDGFYYKKLF; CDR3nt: TGTGCCACCTGGGACGGATTTTATTATAAGAAACTCTTT
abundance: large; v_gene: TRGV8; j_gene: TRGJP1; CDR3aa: CATWTGWFKIF; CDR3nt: TGTGCCACCTGGACTGGTTGGTTCAAGATATTT
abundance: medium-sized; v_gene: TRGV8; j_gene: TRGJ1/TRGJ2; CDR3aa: CATWGFGLYYKKLF; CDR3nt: TGTGCCACCTGGGGATTCGGCCTTTATTATAAGAAACTCTTT
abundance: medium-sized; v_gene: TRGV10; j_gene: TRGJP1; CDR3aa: CAAWDYGTTGWFKIF; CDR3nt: TGTGCTGCGTGGGATTATGGAACCACTGGTTGGTTCAAGATATTT
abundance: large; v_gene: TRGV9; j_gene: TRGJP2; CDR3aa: CALWEASSDWIKTF; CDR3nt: TGTGCCTTGTGGGAGGCGAGTAGTGATTGGATCAAGACGTTT
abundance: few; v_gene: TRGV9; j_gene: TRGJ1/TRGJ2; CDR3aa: CALWEARHYKKLF; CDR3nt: TGTGCCTTGTGGGAGGCTAGGCATTATAAGAAACTCTTT
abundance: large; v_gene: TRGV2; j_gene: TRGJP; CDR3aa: CATWDGQELGKKIKVF; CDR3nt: TGTGCCACCTGGGACGGGCAAGAGTTGGGCAAAAAAATCAAGGTATTT
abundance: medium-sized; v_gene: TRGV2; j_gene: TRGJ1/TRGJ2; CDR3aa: CATWDGKGYKKLF; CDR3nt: TGTGCCACCTGGGACGGGAAGGGATATAAGAAACTCTTT
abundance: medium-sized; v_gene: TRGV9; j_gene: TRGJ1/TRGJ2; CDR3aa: CALWDYYKKLF; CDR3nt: TGTGCCTTGTGGGATTATTATAAGAAACTCTTT
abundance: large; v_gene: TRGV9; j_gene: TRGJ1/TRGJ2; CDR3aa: CALWGGNYYKKLF; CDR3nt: TGTGCCTTGTGGGGGGGGAATTATTATAAGAAACTCTTT
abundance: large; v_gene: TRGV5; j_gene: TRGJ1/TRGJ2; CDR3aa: CATWDRLGYYKKLF; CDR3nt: TGTGCCACCTGGGACAGGCTCGGGTATTATAAGAAACTCTTT
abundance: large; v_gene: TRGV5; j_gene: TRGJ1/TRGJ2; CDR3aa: CATWDSHLDKKLF; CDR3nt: TGTGCCACCTGGGACAGCCACCTAGATAAGAAACTCTTT
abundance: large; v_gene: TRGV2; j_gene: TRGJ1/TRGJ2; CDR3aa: CATWDGLYYKKLF; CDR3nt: TGTGCCACCTGGGACGGGCTCTATTATAAGAAACTCTTT
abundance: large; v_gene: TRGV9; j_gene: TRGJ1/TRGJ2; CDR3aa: CALWEVKGIYYKKLF; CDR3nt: TGTGCCTTGTGGGAGGTGAAGGGGATTTATTATAAGAAACTCTTT
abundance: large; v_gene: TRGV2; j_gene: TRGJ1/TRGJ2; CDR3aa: CATWDGGNYYKKLF; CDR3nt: TGTGCCACCTGGGACGGAGGGAATTATTATAAGAAACTCTTT
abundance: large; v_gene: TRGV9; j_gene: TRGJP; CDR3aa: CALWEVRMGKKIKVF; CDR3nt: TGTGCCTTGTGGGAGGTGCGAATGGGCAAAAAAATCAAGGTATTT
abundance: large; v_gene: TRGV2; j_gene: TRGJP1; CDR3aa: CATWDGPGWFKIF; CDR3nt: TGTGCCACCTGGGACGGCCCTGGTTGGTTCAAGATATTT
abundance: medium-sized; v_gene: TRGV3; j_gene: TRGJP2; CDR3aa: CATWDSQDGYSSDWIKTF; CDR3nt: TGTGCCACCTGGGACAGTCAGGACGGTTATAGTAGTGATTGGATCAAGACGTTT
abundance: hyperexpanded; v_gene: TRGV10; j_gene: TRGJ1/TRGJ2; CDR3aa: CAAWDYYKKLF; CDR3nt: TGTGCTGCGTGGGATTATTATAAGAAACTCTTT
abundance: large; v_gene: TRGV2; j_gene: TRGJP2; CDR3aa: CATWDGLSSDWIKTF; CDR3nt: TGTGCCACCTGGGACGGGCTAAGTAGTGATTGGATCAAGACGTTT
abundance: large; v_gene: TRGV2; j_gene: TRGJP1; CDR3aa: CATWDGPTGWFKIF; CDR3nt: TGTGCCACCTGGGACGGGCCCACTGGTTGGTTCAAGATATTT
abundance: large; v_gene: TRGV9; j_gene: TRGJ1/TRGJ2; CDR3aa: CALWEVRNYYKKLF; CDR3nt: TGTGCCTTGTGGGAGGTGCGGAATTATTATAAGAAACTCTTT
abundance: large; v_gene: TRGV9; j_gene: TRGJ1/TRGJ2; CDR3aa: CALWEVRNYKKLF; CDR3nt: TGTGCCTTGTGGGAGGTCAGGAATTATAAGAAACTCTTT
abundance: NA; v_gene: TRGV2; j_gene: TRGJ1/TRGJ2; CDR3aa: CASWDGLNYYKKLF; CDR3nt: TGTGCCTCCTGGGACGGGCTGAATTATTATAAGAAACTCTTT
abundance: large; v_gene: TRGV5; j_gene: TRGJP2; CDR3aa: CATWDRVKSDWIKTF; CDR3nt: TGTGCCACCTGGGACCGGGTGAAGAGTGATTGGATCAAGACGTTT
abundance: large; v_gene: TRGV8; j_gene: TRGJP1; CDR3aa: CATWDRTGWFKIF; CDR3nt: TGTGCCACCTGGGATAGGACTGGTTGGTTCAAGATATTT
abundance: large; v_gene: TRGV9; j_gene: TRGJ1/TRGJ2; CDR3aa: CALWEVHYYKKLF; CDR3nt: TGTGCCTTGTGGGAGGTGCATTATTATAAGAAACTCTTT